These T cell receptor beta chains were read from a single sample in a study of cytomegalovirus exposure and HLA in healthy donors. TCRdb keeps only in-frame clones here, not all; method: immunoSEQ multiplex PCR. The sample has some 170,000 clones, 70% to 90% seen once. Sequenced input: PBMCs. Every receptor here comes from a woman in her 30s in good health and CMV-seropositive. The CDR3 runs from the conserved cysteine through the conserved F or W. The order of the fields is V gene, clone size, D gene, J gene, CDR3 DNA, CDR3 protein. A D gene is named only where the DNA matches it firmly. Clone sizes are given selectively: once, few, many, or a class where the clone is expanded.

>TRBV7-2|.|.|TRBJ1-3
TGTGCCAGCACCACGGGAGGGAGCTCTGGAAACACCATATATTTT
CASTTGGSSGNTIYF
>TRBV1|.|.|TRBJ1-5
TGCACCAGCAGCCTATGGGGACAGGATGGTATAGGGCAGCCCCAGCATTTT
CTSSLWGQDGIGQPQHF
>TRBV7-2|few|.|TRBJ2-7
TGTGCCAGCAGCTTAAAGGGAGGACATACGACCTACGAGCAGTACTTC
CASSLKGGHTTYEQYF
>TRBV10-3|.|.|TRBJ1-2
TGTGCCATCAGTGGGTTAAGGGGGATGTACGGCTACACCTTC
CAISGLRGMYGYTF
>TRBV28|once|.|TRBJ1-2
TGTGCCAGCAGTTTGACAGCCAACTATGGCTACACCTTC
CASSLTANYGYTF
>TRBV25-1|once|.|TRBJ1-4
TGTGCCAGCAGTGAGCTCGGGGGGGGTGCTAATGAAAAACTGTTTTTT
CASSELGGGANEKLFF
>TRBV7-2|.|TRBD1|TRBJ2-3
TGTGCCAGCAGCTTAGGGTGGGACAGGGGACGCACAGATACGCAGTATTTT
CASSLGWDRGRTDTQYF
>TRBV6-6|.|.|TRBJ2-3
TGTGCCAGCAGTCATCTCAGGGGCACGGATACGCAGTATTTT
CASSHLRGTDTQYF
>TRBV19|.|TRBD1|TRBJ2-1
TGTGCCAGTAGTACCTTCGGACAGGGGGCAGAGAATGAGCAGTTCTTC
CASSTFGQGAENEQFF
>TRBV14|few|.|TRBJ1-2
TGTGCCAGCAGCCCCTCAGTAGGACGACGAGGGATCTATGGCTACACCTTC
CASSPSVGRRGIYGYTF
>TRBV28|few|TRBD1|TRBJ2-7
TGTGCCAGCAGTTCTCCGGGACAGGCAACCTACGAGCAGTACTTC
CASSSPGQATYEQYF
>TRBV7-2|.|.|TRBJ2-3
TGTGCCAGCAGACTGGGACTTGGCACAGATACGCAGTATTTT
CASRLGLGTDTQYF
>TRBV9|.|.|TRBJ1-6
TGTGCCAGCAGCGTCTCCATAGATAATTCACCCCTCCACTTT
CASSVSIDNSPLHF
>TRBV2|.|.|TRBJ1-1
TGTGCCAGCAGTGGACAGTTAGTAATGAACACTGAAGCTTTCTTT
CASSGQLVMNTEAFF
>TRBV2|.|.|TRBJ1-6
TGTGCCAGCAGTGAAAGGCAGGGCCATTCACCCCTCCACTTT
CASSERQGHSPLHF
>TRBV9|.|.|TRBJ1-4
TGTGCCAGCAGCGTAGGCCAGGGAGGTGAAAAACTGTTTTTT
CASSVGQGGEKLFF
>TRBV11-3|.|.|TRBJ2-7
TGTGCCAGCAGCTTAGAGAGGGGGGGTCTCTCCTACGAGCAGTACTTC
CASSLERGGLSYEQYF
>TRBV6-4|.|TRBD2|TRBJ2-2
TGTGCCAGCAGAACTAGCGGGGGGGACACCGGGGAGCTGTTTTTT
CASRTSGGDTGELFF
>TRBV7-9|.|TRBD1|TRBJ1-5
TGTTCCTCCGAGGGACAGGGGGCTAATAGCAATCAGCCCCAGCATTTT
CSSEGQGANSNQPQHF
>TRBV7-6|.|TRBD2|TRBJ2-7
TGTGCCAGCAGCCCGGGGAGGGGCTACGAGCAGTACTTC
CASSPGRGYEQYF
>TRBV19|.|TRBD2|TRBJ2-7
TGTGCCAGTAGTATAGGATCGCTAGCGGGGGAATCCTACGAGCAGTACTTC
CASSIGSLAGESYEQYF
>TRBV2|.|.|TRBJ1-6
TGTGCCAGCAGTGAGACAACGTGGAGGAATTCACCCCTCCACTTT
CASSETTWRNSPLHF
>TRBV4-3|.|.|TRBJ2-5
TGCGCCAGCAGCCAAGATCGGCAGGGAGAGACCCAGTACTTC
CASSQDRQGETQYF
>TRBV6-5|.|TRBD2|TRBJ2-3
TGTGCCAGCAGTTTAGCGGGGGGGCCTCCAGATACGCAGTATTTT
CASSLAGGPPDTQYF
>TRBV5-1|.|TRBD2|TRBJ2-1
TGCGCCAGCAGCTTAAGGTCTAGCGGGGGGAATTACAATGAGCAGTTCTTC
CASSLRSSGGNYNEQFF
>TRBV14|.|.|TRBJ1-2
TGTGCCAGCAGCCGAACGGGGTATGGCTACACCTTC
CASSRTGYGYTF
>TRBV4-3|.|.|TRBJ1-5
TGCGCCAGCAGCCAAGCGCTCGGACAGCACAATCAGCCCCAGCATTTT
CASSQALGQHNQPQHF
>TRBV5-5|.|.|TRBJ2-1
TGTGCCAGCAGCTTCGATCGGAGTTCCGGTGAGCAGTTCTTC
CASSFDRSSGEQFF
>TRBV7-9|once|.|TRBJ1-1
TGTGCCAGCAGCGCCCCGGCGGCCCTAGAAGTAGCTTTCTTT
CASSAPAALEVAFF
>TRBV5-1|few|.|TRBJ2-2
TGCGCCAGCAGCTCAGGACGGACACACACCGGGGAGCTGTTTTTT
CASSSGRTHTGELFF
>TRBV28|.|TRBD1|TRBJ1-2
TGTGCCAGCAGTCCGACAGGGGCGTATGGCTACACCTTC
CASSPTGAYGYTF
>TRBV5-6|.|.|TRBJ2-7
TGTGCCAGCAGATCCTCCCCGGACACTTTTTACGAGCAGTACTTC
CASRSSPDTFYEQYF
>TRBV6-5|.|.|TRBJ1-5
TGTGCCAGCAGTTCGACAGCCCAGCCCCAGCATTTT
CASSSTAQPQHF
>TRBV9|once|TRBD1|TRBJ2-2
TGTGCCAGCAGCGTATTACAGGGGGCGAGCACCGGGGAGCTGTTTTTT
CASSVLQGASTGELFF
>TRBV30|.|TRBD1|TRBJ1-1
TGTGCCTGGAGACAGGGGGCCACTGAAGCTTTCTTT
CAWRQGATEAFF
>TRBV15|.|.|TRBJ2-6
TGTGCCACCAGCTTGGACATCTCTGGGGCCAACGTCCTGACTTTC
CATSLDISGANVLTF
>TRBV4-3|once|.|TRBJ1-4
TGCGCCAGCAGCCGAAGACGCCGGGTGGTTAATGAAAAACTGTTTTTT
CASSRRRRVVNEKLFF
>TRBV2|few|.|TRBJ2-3
TGTGCCAGCAGTGAAGTGGGGGGAACAGTTTCTCAGTATTTT
CASSEVGGTVSQYF
>TRBV5-4|once|TRBD1|TRBJ2-7
TGTGCCAGCAGCTTGTACTGGACAGGGACCCGCGAGCAGTACTTC
CASSLYWTGTREQYF
>TRBV13|.|TRBD1|TRBJ2-7
TGTGCCAGCAGCTTGAGGGGGCGCCACGAGCAGTACTTC
CASSLRGRHEQYF
>TRBV6-5|.|.|TRBJ2-7
TGTGCCAGCAGTATTACAGAATATTCTTACGAGCAGTACTTC
CASSITEYSYEQYF
>TRBV2|.|.|TRBJ1-4
TGTGCCAGCGGACAGTATTTGGGTGAAAAACTGTTTTTT
CASGQYLGEKLFF
>TRBV4-3|few|.|TRBJ2-2
TGCGCCAGCAGCCACGGGACCGGGGAGCTGTTTTTT
CASSHGTGELFF
>TRBV19|.|TRBD2|TRBJ2-1
TGTGCCAGTACCCTGACTAGCGAGGGCAGTGAGCAGTTCTTC
CASTLTSEGSEQFF
>TRBV7-2|.|.|TRBJ1-1
TGTGCCAGCAGCTTAACGGGGAACACTGAAGCTTTCTTT
CASSLTGNTEAFF
>TRBV27|.|TRBD1|TRBJ2-3
TGTGCCAGCTGCGACAGGGTTCCCACAGATACGCAGTATTTT
CASCDRVPTDTQYF
>TRBV6-6|.|.|TRBJ1-5
TGTGCCAGCACCCAAAGCAATCAGCCCCAGCATTTT
CASTQSNQPQHF
>TRBV9|few|.|TRBJ2-5
TGTGCCAGCAGCGTAGATACAACGAACCAAGAGACCCAGTACTTC
CASSVDTTNQETQYF
>TRBV18|.|TRBD2|TRBJ2-5
TGTGCCAGCTCACCACGAGCGGGACAAGAGACCCAGTACTTC
CASSPRAGQETQYF
>TRBV7-9|.|TRBD1|TRBJ1-4
TGTGCCAGCAGCCTCGACAGGGGGTATGAAAAACTGTTTTTT
CASSLDRGYEKLFF
>TRBV13|.|.|TRBJ1-1
TGTGCCAGCAGCTCTCCGGACTGGAACACTGAAGCTTTCTTT
CASSSPDWNTEAFF
>TRBV6-6|.|.|TRBJ1-4
TGTGCCAGCAGAAGCGGGACGTCTAAGCTGTTTTTT
CASRSGTSKLFF